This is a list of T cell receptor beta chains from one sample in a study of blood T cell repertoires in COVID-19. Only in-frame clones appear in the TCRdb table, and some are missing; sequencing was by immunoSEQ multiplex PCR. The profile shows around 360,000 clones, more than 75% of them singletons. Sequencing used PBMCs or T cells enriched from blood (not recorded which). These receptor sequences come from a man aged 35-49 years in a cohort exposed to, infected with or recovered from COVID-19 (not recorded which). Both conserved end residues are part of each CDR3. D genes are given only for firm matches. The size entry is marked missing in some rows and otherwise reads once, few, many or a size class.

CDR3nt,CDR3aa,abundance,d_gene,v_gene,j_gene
TGTGCCAGCTCACCCCAGGGGGCTGGGAATGAAAAACTGTTTTTT,CASSPQGAGNEKLFF,NA,TRBD1,TRBV18,TRBJ1-4
TGTGCCAGCTCACAAGGGGTCGTCACCGGGGAGCTGTTTTTT,CASSQGVVTGELFF,NA,NA,TRBV18,TRBJ2-2
TGTGCCAGCTCACCCCTCGGGGCTGGAAACACCATATATTTT,CASSPLGAGNTIYF,few,NA,TRBV18,TRBJ1-3
TGTGCCAGCAGCCTACAGGGCCACGAGCAGTACTTC,CASSLQGHEQYF,NA,NA,TRBV7-3,TRBJ2-7
TGTGCCACACCAGGACAGAAGCAAACCCGGTGGGGACCAGATACGCAGTATTTT,CATPGQKQTRWGPDTQYF,NA,NA,TRBV27,TRBJ2-3
TGTGCCAGCAGCCGCGGAGGGGGCGCGAACACTGAAGCTTTCTTT,CASSRGGGANTEAFF,NA,TRBD1,TRBV3-1/TRBV3-2,TRBJ1-1
TGTGCCAGCTCAGAGAAGTACCAAGAGACCCAGTACTTC,CASSEKYQETQYF,NA,NA,TRBV18,TRBJ2-5
TGCGCCAGCAGCCAAAGGGGGCTAGCGGGAGGCTCTAGCACAGATACGCAGTATTTT,CASSQRGLAGGSSTDTQYF,NA,TRBD2,TRBV4-1,TRBJ2-3
TGTGCCAGCAGGGAGTCCGGACAGGTCTATGGCTACACCTTC,CASRESGQVYGYTF,NA,TRBD1,TRBV6-5,TRBJ1-2
TGTGCCAGCAGCCGCAGTGGGACTAGCGGGAGGGCCTACGAGCAGTACTTC,CASSRSGTSGRAYEQYF,NA,TRBD2,TRBV2,TRBJ2-7
TGTGCCAGCAGTTATAGCGTGGGAACCTACGAGCAGTACTTC,CASSYSVGTYEQYF,NA,NA,TRBV6-5,TRBJ2-7
TGTGCCAGCAGCGGGCCTTTGGGACTGACCGGGGAGCTGTTTTTT,CASSGPLGLTGELFF,NA,NA,TRBV9,TRBJ2-2
TGCGCCAGCAGCGTTCTGGACGGGGGGAGCCGGGAGCTGTTTTTT,CASSVLDGGSRELFF,NA,TRBD2,TRBV5-1,TRBJ2-2
TGCGCCAGCAGATGGAGCCTAGATACGGAGACCCAGTACTTC,CASRWSLDTETQYF,NA,NA,TRBV5-1,TRBJ2-5
TGTGCCAGCAGTGAAGTGGCCGTGGAGGAGACCCAGTACTTC,CASSEVAVEETQYF,NA,NA,TRBV2,TRBJ2-5
TGTGCCATCAGTGAGTCGGAGTCCTACGAGCAGTACTTC,CAISESESYEQYF,few,NA,TRBV10-3,TRBJ2-7
TGTGCCAGTAGTATTGCATCGGTTGCCGGGGCCAACGTCCTGACTTTC,CASSIASVAGANVLTF,NA,NA,TRBV19,TRBJ2-6
TGTGCCAGCTCACCCCGGACAATCTCTGGAAACACCATATATTTT,CASSPRTISGNTIYF,NA,NA,TRBV18,TRBJ1-3
TGCGCCAGCAGCTTGGTCCCAGGCGTCTACACTGAAGCTTTCTTT,CASSLVPGVYTEAFF,NA,NA,TRBV5-1,TRBJ1-1
TGTGCCTGGGGCACTAGTCAGCCCCAGCATTTT,CAWGTSQPQHF,few,NA,TRBV30,TRBJ1-5
TGTGCCAGCAGTTACTCCCGGGAAACCTACAATGAGCAGTTCTTC,CASSYSRETYNEQFF,NA,NA,TRBV6-5,TRBJ2-1
TGTGCCAGCAGCCGAAACCTCCCGGACAGGTCAGATACGCAGTATTTT,CASSRNLPDRSDTQYF,NA,TRBD1,TRBV3-1/TRBV3-2,TRBJ2-3
TGTGCCAGCAGCCTAGAACAGGGGTCTGAAGCTTTCTTT,CASSLEQGSEAFF,NA,TRBD1,TRBV7-9,TRBJ1-1
TGTGCCAGCGGAGGGCCAGGAGATACGCAGTATTTT,CASGGPGDTQYF,NA,NA,TRBV14,TRBJ2-3
TGTGCCAGCAGCTACGACAGCCCCGTGGAGACCCAGTACTTC,CASSYDSPVETQYF,NA,NA,TRBV11-1,TRBJ2-5
TGCGCCAGCAGCCGAGACCGGGACAGGGGGCTCTCCTACGAGCAGTACTTC,CASSRDRDRGLSYEQYF,NA,TRBD1,TRBV5-1,TRBJ2-7
TGTGCCAGCAGCAGGGGGCTGGAGACCCAGTACTTC,CASSRGLETQYF,NA,TRBD1,TRBV7-2,TRBJ2-5
TGTGCCAGCAGTGAATCGACAGGGGGGGGCAATCAGCCCCAGCATTTT,CASSESTGGGNQPQHF,NA,TRBD1,TRBV6-1,TRBJ1-5
TGTGCCTGGGGTAGTGGGGGGAGCCGATCCTACGAGCAGTACTTC,CAWGSGGSRSYEQYF,NA,NA,TRBV30,TRBJ2-7
TGTGCCAGCAGCCGAACGGTTAGCGGGAGGGCCCGAGAGACCCAGTACTTC,CASSRTVSGRARETQYF,NA,TRBD2,TRBV6-6,TRBJ2-5
TGTGGGTTTGGGACAGCAAGGAGCTCCTATAATTCACCCCTCCACTTT,CGFGTARSSYNSPLHF,once,TRBD1,TRBV5-4,TRBJ1-6
TGTGCCATCAGCGGGAACCAAGAGACCCAGTACTTC,CAISGNQETQYF,NA,NA,TRBV10-3,TRBJ2-5
TGTGCCAGTCAGACAGGGCTGGGTGGTGGCTACACCTTC,CASQTGLGGGYTF,NA,TRBD1,TRBV28,TRBJ1-2
TGTGCCAGCAGACTGGACAGGGGGTCCAATCAGCCCCAGCATTTT,CASRLDRGSNQPQHF,NA,TRBD1,TRBV6-5,TRBJ1-5
TGTGCCAGTAGTATCCACATTCAGATGAACACTGAAGCTTTCTTT,CASSIHIQMNTEAFF,few,NA,TRBV19,TRBJ1-1
TGTGCCAGCAGTCCGAGTGGGACAGGGGTTTACGAGCAGTACTTC,CASSPSGTGVYEQYF,once,TRBD1,TRBV2,TRBJ2-7
TGTGCAAGTCGCTTATCTGTCCGGGCTAGCGCAAGCTCCTACAATGAGCAGTTCTTC,CASRLSVRASASSYNEQFF,NA,NA,TRBV12-2,TRBJ2-1
TGTGCCAGCAGTTTCCGCACAGGCCTGAACACTGAAGCTTTCTTT,CASSFRTGLNTEAFF,NA,NA,TRBV27,TRBJ1-1
TGTGCCAGCAGTTTGCTACCCGGGACAGCAACTAATGAAAAACTGTTTTTT,CASSLLPGTATNEKLFF,few,TRBD1,TRBV28,TRBJ1-4
TGTGCCAGCAACGAGGGAGGGGCCTTCTACGAGCAGTACTTC,CASNEGGAFYEQYF,NA,TRBD2,TRBV2,TRBJ2-7
TGCGCCAGCAGCTTGGCGTGGGAGTATGGCTACACCTTC,CASSLAWEYGYTF,NA,NA,TRBV5-1,TRBJ1-2
TGTGCCAGCAGTTTATCGGGCACAGCTAACTATGGCTACACCTTC,CASSLSGTANYGYTF,NA,NA,TRBV27,TRBJ1-2
TGCGCCAGCAGTCGAACAGGGGTGGAACAGCCCCAGCATTTT,CASSRTGVEQPQHF,once,TRBD1,TRBV4-1,TRBJ1-5
TGTGCCAGCAGCCGAGGGGGACAGCTTAACTATGGCTACACCTTC,CASSRGGQLNYGYTF,NA,TRBD1,TRBV27,TRBJ1-2